Listed here is a single T cell receptor (beta chain). The clone's antigen remains unknown. No clone much larger than this one lies a single base away; base qualities are absent. The cohort comprised 710 or so healthy bone marrow donors. Cohort members were all nominally healthy when sampled, although unrecorded immune exposures were likely present. The donor tested CMV seronegative, placing the donor among the 350 or so seronegative members of the cohort. Each donor provided a peripheral blood sample, and peripheral blood mononuclear cells were used for TCR beta sequencing. The Qiagen DNeasy Blood Extraction Kit was used to extract genomic DNA from the blood cell samples. The CDR3 goes from the cysteine to the phenylalanine over 16 residues. Only the CDR3 DNA stays, 48 bases, in frame from base 1. CDR1 and CDR2 are drawn from the germline V gene: KGHSH, LQKENI. V is cut back by 4 bases and J by 2 bases, with 8 bases in the junction unmatched.

The entry originates in a study of cytomegalovirus exposure and HLA in healthy donors (dated by TCRdb to 2016 to 2017). A note on the overall study: In an earlier analysis of 587 of the donors, less than 350 Gb of sequence data and 100 million or so unique TCR beta sequences from approximately 180 million T cells were reported. An early release that covered about 600 HLA-typed donors contained 250 to 350 gigabases of sequencing data and 85 million to 100 million unique TCR sequences. Of the approximately 400 genotyped donors, approximately 83% fell in the genetic ancestry cluster associated with self-reported Caucasian donors. The study profiled the T cell repertoires of some 610 subjects by immunosequencing and related them to cytomegalovirus serostatus. Among 350 to 400 genotyped donors of the cohort, an average of approximately 250,000 unique TCR beta nucleotide sequences were sequenced per donor, around 20% of them non-productive. A later genetic analysis took genome-wide SNP genotypes for 398 of the 666 donors and used that subset as a discovery cohort. Alongside the repertoire data, information on donor age, sex, ethnicity and CMV serostatus was compiled. A separate validation cohort of 100 to 150 different subjects was used in addition to the 666-subject first cohort. Both class I and class II loci were covered by HLA typing, at four-digit resolution. To predict cytomegalovirus infection status, the study brought together high-throughput TCR immunosequencing, statistical association of individual TCRs with disease status, and machine learning. A later analysis re-analyzed previously published TCR beta repertoires from 666 donors and added high-resolution HLA genotyping to study TCR occurrence patterns. The later analysis used no new phenotypic data to find candidate immune exposures, relying instead on TCR beta sequences and their occurrence across donors. All discovery cohort repertoires had been generated on a single sequencing platform. Roughly five DR-DQ haplotypes were handled as single units for association and clustering because linkage in the cohort was strong. The aim of the study was to test whether cataloging public T cell receptors could identify signatures of past pathogen exposure. An earlier analysis of several hundred of the donors applied high-throughput TCR beta sequencing to assess whether each TCR beta V gene segment acted as functional or pseudogenic. Typing coverage differed by locus: A, B, C, DRB1 and DQB1 were typed in roughly 629-630 donors, DQA1 in 500 to 550, DPA1 in approximately 600, and DPB1 in 400 to 490. What the authors observed across the whole study: The 87-base-pair reads could not distinguish some IMGT-functional V segments, including TRBV6-2 and TRBV6-3, so those segments were excluded. According to the authors, the approach could potentially be generalized to other disease states and immunological phenotypes. A total of about 180 TCR beta chains were listed by the study as associated with cytomegalovirus. Most CMV-associated TCR beta chains appeared to be HLA-restricted in a later analysis, and the HLA associations seemed to be driven largely by CMV exposure. Most TCR sequences were seen in very few donors, while some public TCRs were found in many individuals. In vitro tests confirmed that three of the cytomegalovirus-associated TCR beta chains recognize cytomegalovirus antigens. Linkage disequilibrium might explain the correlated functional status among segregating V segments, but an unknown experimental factor could not be ruled out. In a later analysis, several top co-occurrence clusters were reported to appear linked to parvovirus B19, influenza, CMV and Epstein-Barr virus. Only TCR beta chains were sequenced in this cohort, and the absence of alpha or paired-chain data limited detectable features. In a later analysis, the rate of TCR association differed among HLA loci, with DRB1 alleles having the most associated TCRs and HLA-C alleles having the fewest. Presence/absence analyses assumed roughly uniform sequencing depth across donors, an assumption that may not hold. For the cohort, immune exposure information was limited to CMV serostatus. The sequencing pipeline was judged likely to have produced a cluster of highly shared sequence variants as a technical artifact. The classifier was reported to diagnose cytomegalovirus status with high specificity and sensitivity in both the original and validation cohorts. Specific HLA alleles were associated with 15,000 to 20,000 TCR beta sequences at a false discovery rate of 0.05 in a later analysis. Because HLA typing was unavailable for some donors at each locus, only the typed subset was used in association tests. An association between a missense DCLRE1C variant and V-gene and J-gene trimming of TCR beta chains was found in a later genetic analysis and replicated in an independent cohort. A further reported finding was that TCR beta sequences accurately predicted the HLA-A and HLA-B alleles for most subjects in the first cohort. Broadly in line with IMGT annotations, most TCR beta V segments showed up in productive rearrangements about 87% or about 30% of the time in an earlier analysis of 587 of the donors. Compared with the 666-donor mean, donors in an Asian-associated ancestry cluster had fewer N-insertions in productive TCRs, according to a later genetic analysis. Strong co-occurrence of HLA alleles, especially DR and DQ, made assigning TCR associations to individual alleles difficult. Because counts were too low, seventeen rarely observed V segments, including chromosome 9 orphons, were excluded from the earlier analysis of about 500 of the donors. Compared with equally common non-associated chains, HLA-associated TCR beta chains in a later analysis were more clonally expanded and had lower generation probabilities.

The method behind the library was the immunoSEQ multiplex PCR assay. The multiplex PCR relied on a mix of 60 forward primers for TCR Vbeta segments and 13 reverse primers for TCR Jbeta segments. The CDR3 region of rearranged TCR beta genes was amplified from genomic DNA with a multiplex PCR assay. The Illumina HiSeq System was used to sequence the amplified TCR beta libraries as 87-base-pair reads. The authors' analysis ran thus. Across the 600 to 700 repertoires, a later analysis counted tens of millions of unique TCR beta chains, approximately 12 million of which were shared by at least two donors. A nearest-neighbor algorithm error-corrected the raw reads and collapsed the reads into unique sequences, merging closely related sequences to remove PCR and sequencing errors. Alignment of CDR3 sequences to IMGT reference sequences was used to assign V, D and J gene segments. For a sequence to be retained, at least a six-nucleotide match to both a V gene segment and a J gene segment was required. A rearrangement was called productive if the CDR3 had no stop codons and remained in frame with V and J, and every other rearrangement was called non-productive. CDR3 was defined by IMGT convention, running from the second conserved V-encoded cysteine to the conserved J-encoded phenylalanine. Sequences without an unambiguous match to a single V gene segment were excluded from the earlier analysis of approximately 600 of the donors. In an earlier analysis of 450 to 750 of the donors, a V segment was called functional when productive rearrangements were above 56.7%, and segregating when the standard deviation between donors exceeded 5%. A statistical classification framework was built for diagnosing cytomegalovirus status from the catalog of TCR beta chain sequences. V and J gene assignment, in a later analysis, came from comparing TCR nucleotide sequences with IMGT/GENE-DB human TR gene sequences. In a later analysis, CDR3 sequences and most-parsimonious VDJ recombination scenarios were assigned using the TCRdist pipeline. A later analysis defined each TCR beta chain by its CDR3 amino acid sequence plus V-gene family, and excluded reads lacking a unique V-gene family. A later analysis removed nearly 600 highly shared, low-generation-probability nucleotide sequences to deal with suspected cross-contamination and a sequencing artifact. For each public chain, a later analysis derived a clonal expansion index from normalized ranks of inferred template counts within each repertoire. A later analysis computed generation probabilities with a VDJ recombination model fitted to out-of-frame rearrangements, and checked the results against IGoR. Hypergeometric tests were used in a later analysis to score TCR-TCR, TCR-HLA and TCR-CMV co-occurrence, with a repertoire-size bias correction applied to the TCR pairs. In a later analysis, false discovery rates were estimated by permuting HLA or CMV assignments 20 times. In a later analysis, co-occurring TCRs were grouped using DBSCAN, with TCRdist sequence similarity added in when clustering inside HLA-allele-positive subsets. Repertoires with fewer than 30,000 or more than 120,000 public chains, plus five repertoires with anomalous nucleotide sharing, were excluded from co-occurrence clustering. The immuneACCESS repertoire file appears here via TCRdb, limited to in-frame rearrangements. These files lack a portion of the clones; in checked studies, under half of the deficit traces to unresolved V genes, and the cause of the others is not known. V, J and clone size were drawn from that table, and D and trimming were deduced from the DNA. The sample table lists 150,000 to 200,000 clones, 85% of them with a count of one. The ten largest clonotypes hold less than 2.5% of the sample.

Here the chain combines TRBV18 and TRBJ2-1, with TRBD2 matching 7 junction bases. The clonotype comes from a woman aged 50 to 65 in good health and CMV-seronegative. The sample consisted of PBMCs. CDR3 protein: CASSQMTSITYNEQFF. The DNA is TGTGCCAGCTCACAAATGACTAGCATAACCTACAATGAGCAGTTCTTC.